This TCR beta chain was profiled in a study of cytomegalovirus exposure and HLA in healthy donors. TCRdb's copy holds only in-frame clones and misses some; the assay was immunoSEQ multiplex PCR. The table records around 230,000 clones, approximately 83% of them present only once. The donors were part of the validation cohort of roughly 110 subjects. That cohort was separate from the first cohort, which comprised 700 or so subjects. This CDR3 spans 14 amino acids. V lost 6 bases to trimming and J lost 0 bases, with 10 bases between them. Germline V CDR1 and CDR2: SNHLY, FYNNEI. In this sample, this clone turned up once.

What was sequenced was PBMCs. The chain has TRBV2 and TRBJ2-3, with D possibly matching TRBD2 (6 bases). The clonotype originates from a woman in her thirties in good health and CMV-seropositive. The CDR3 region is CASSGTRSTDTQYF. The DNA of the CDR3 is TGTGCCAGCAGCGGGACTCGTAGCACAGATACGCAGTATTTT. The full variable domain, rest sourced from reference TRBV2 and TRBJ2-3, is EPEVTQTPSHQVTQMGQEVILRCVPISNHLYFYWYRQILGQKVEFLVSFYNNEISEKSEIFDDQFSVERPDGSNFTLKIRSTKLEDSAMYFCASSGTRSTDTQYFGPGTRLTVL.